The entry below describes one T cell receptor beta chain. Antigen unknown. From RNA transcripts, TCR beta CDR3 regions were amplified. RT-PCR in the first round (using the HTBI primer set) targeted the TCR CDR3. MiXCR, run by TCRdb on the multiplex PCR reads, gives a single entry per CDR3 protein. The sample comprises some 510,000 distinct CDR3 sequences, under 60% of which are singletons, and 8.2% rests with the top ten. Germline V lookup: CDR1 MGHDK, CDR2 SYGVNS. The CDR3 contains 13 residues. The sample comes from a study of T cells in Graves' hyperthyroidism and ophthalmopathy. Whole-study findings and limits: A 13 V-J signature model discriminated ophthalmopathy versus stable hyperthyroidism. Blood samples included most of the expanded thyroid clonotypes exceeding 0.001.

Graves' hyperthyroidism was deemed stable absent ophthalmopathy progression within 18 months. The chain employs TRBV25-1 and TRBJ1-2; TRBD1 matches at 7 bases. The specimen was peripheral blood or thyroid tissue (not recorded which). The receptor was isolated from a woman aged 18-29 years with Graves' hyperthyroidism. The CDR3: CAREKTGNYGYTF. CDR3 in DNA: TGTGCTAGAGAGAAGACAGGGAACTATGGCTACACCTTC.